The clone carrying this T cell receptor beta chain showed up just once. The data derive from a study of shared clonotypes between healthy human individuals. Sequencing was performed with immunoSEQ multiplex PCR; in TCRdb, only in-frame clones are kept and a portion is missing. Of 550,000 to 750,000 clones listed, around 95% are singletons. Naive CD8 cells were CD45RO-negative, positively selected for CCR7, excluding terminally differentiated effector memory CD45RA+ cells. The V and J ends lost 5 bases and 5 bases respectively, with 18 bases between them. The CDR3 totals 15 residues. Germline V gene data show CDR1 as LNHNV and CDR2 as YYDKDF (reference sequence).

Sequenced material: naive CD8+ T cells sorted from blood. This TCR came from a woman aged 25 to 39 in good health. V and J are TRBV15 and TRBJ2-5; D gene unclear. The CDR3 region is CATSPNYLQAETQYF. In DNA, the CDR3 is TGTGCCACCAGCCCCAATTATCTTCAAGCGGAGACCCAGTACTTC.